This paragraph reports one TCR beta chain. This clonotype was picked up many times. The antigen it recognizes is unknown. Per-base qualities were not stored, and no clone one base away is much larger. The sample's time point label, in plain terms: newly diagnosed GD, antithyroid drugs for less than 3 months. For both TCR sequencing and RNA sequencing, RNA was extracted from PBMCs using TRIzol. The diagnosis of Graves' disease followed American Thyroid Association guidelines. Patients for the study were recruited at an endocrinology department in Xi'an, China. Each patient gave about 8.1 milliliters of peripheral blood, collected in an EDTA anticoagulant tube. PBMCs were isolated by Ficoll Paque Plus density gradient separation without further T cell sorting. An Agilent 2100 Bioanalyzer and agarose gel were used to check RNA quality, while a NanoDrop 2000 measured RNA concentration. Library preparation was by multiplex PCR. Sequencer: Illumina HiSeq 4000. iRepertoire HTBI primers and Arm-PCR amplification of CDR3 regions were used to construct TCR beta libraries. Before sequencing, the PCR products went through gel purification. In the original analysis: Gene usage analysis of CDR3 amino acid clonotypes used the roughly 62 TRBV and some 13 TRBJ segments found across samples. COPE and FqMerger were used to merge the filtered high-quality paired reads into contigs. BLAST was used to align contigs to IMGT TRBV, TRBD and TRBJ reference genes, with CDR3 defined following IMGT. Highly expanded clones were defined as clonotypes with a frequency above 0.1%. Shannon entropy served as the measure of repertoire diversity, while the Gini coefficient captured V-J evenness. Clonotypes shared by more than one individual were considered public. TCRdb took the public reads, trimmed them with fastp at Q25, ran MiXCR for clone calling and kept in-frame beta chains. Entries are consolidated by CDR3 protein sequence, retaining the most common genes and DNA. The V and J calls were not made by the authors but by TCRdb's processing. The sample has fewer than 550,000 distinct CDR3 sequences on record, around 15% of them singletons. The top ten clones comprise 20% to 25% of the sample.

These data belong to a study of regulatory T cells in long-lasting Graves disease (dated by TCRdb to the early 2020s). Concerning the study at large: Antithyroid drugs had been taken for less than 3 months by newly diagnosed Graves' disease patients. A total of roughly 33 samples were covered by TCR sequencing, comprising roughly 13 persistent and around 20 newly diagnosed Graves' disease patients. Persistent Graves' disease patients were compared with newly diagnosed Graves' disease patients by peripheral blood TCR sequencing and RNA sequencing. The study was registered as a clinical trial and conducted in China. Overall results and qualifications from the work: The authors acknowledged the small sample size as a limitation that may reduce accuracy. Persistent disease showed preferential use of TRBV28, TRBJ1-2 and TRBJ2-5, whereas newly diagnosed disease favored TRBV20-1 and TRBJ2-1. Because the primary lesion, thyroid tissue, could not be accessed, the study looked at peripheral blood alone. Sequencing and analysis were limited to the TCR beta chain. Compared with newly diagnosed patients, patients with persistent Graves' disease had lower TCR Shannon entropy and fewer highly expanded clones, which suggests clonal expansion. A larger number of public clonotypes was shared among persistent patients (fewer than 3,000) than among newly diagnosed patients (approximately 930).

The CDR3 measures 12 amino acids from cysteine to phenylalanine. Only CDR3 DNA is held: 36 bases, read in frame from base 1. Per the germline V gene, SGHDT is the CDR1 and YYEEEE is the CDR2. The V end loses 6 bases and the J end loses 6 bases, and a stretch of 12 bases separates them. This same sample was also part of a study on T cells in Graves' hyperthyroidism and ophthalmopathy. The second study also describes: Stable Graves' hyperthyroidism was defined as no progression to ophthalmopathy during 18 months of follow-up. Hyperthyroidism patients were aged 18 to 65 years and newly diagnosed, with disease duration of less than 2 months. The study excluded patients with uncontrolled infections, other autoimmune diseases, pregnancy or lactation. Clinical symptoms, serum thyroxine and TRAb, thyroid ultrasound, and orbital computed tomography formed the basis for the diagnoses. A first-round RT-PCR of the TCR CDR3 used the HTBI primer set with the Qiagen OneStep RT-PCR kit. Most expanded thyroid clonotypes (frequency above 0.001) were also found in blood, which suggests that blood repertoires may mirror thyroid immune responses. Ophthalmopathy was separated from stable hyperthyroidism by a 13 V-J signature model, with 85% to 90% sensitivity and roughly 81% specificity obtained in cross-validation and 80%/75% obtained in testing. In validation, the model predicted progression to ophthalmopathy with 55% to 71% sensitivity and around 72% specificity, a median of roughly seven months before onset. To identify TCR V-J signatures that set the groups apart, the researchers used a discovery cohort of 95 to 100 patients, made up of 43 with Graves' ophthalmopathy and 57 with stable Graves' hyperthyroidism. Whether ophthalmopathy could be predicted prospectively was tested in an independent validation cohort made up of about 18 hyperthyroidism patients plus 17 patients who later progressed to ophthalmopathy. The approximately 98 discovery patients were randomly divided into training and test sets at a 7:3 ratio. Thyroid tissue and blood T-cell repertoires from roughly six Graves' hyperthyroidism patients were also compared in the study. After blood sampling, hyperthyroidism patients were treated with methimazole at a starting dose of 30 mg daily, and ophthalmopathy patients were treated with high-dose intravenous methylprednisolone. Libraries were constructed in a second round of multiplex PCR, after which size selection and purification were carried out. Libraries were sequenced paired-end with 100 bp reads on an Illumina HiSeq2000. SOAPnuke was used to process the raw data, with reads discarded if the reads contained adapters or uncalled bases, had a mean Phred below 15, or lacked an exact constant-primer or identifier match. High-quality paired reads were merged using COPE v1.2.5, and each unique nucleotide sequence was defined as a clonotype. MiTCR v1.1 was used to align clonotypes to the IMGT TRBV, TRBD and TRBJ reference segments. The analysis was restricted to V-J combinations with a frequency above 0.0001, which together covered just over 98% of the repertoires. A TCS score was defined as the ratio between F50 (clonal expansion) and ExV (chaos), using BLOSUM62-based TCRdist between CDR3 peptides within each V-J. Welch's t-statistics and random forest reduced around 510 V-J features to fewer than 15, which were used in a naive Bayes classifier (R e1071). Sample size was not statistically predetermined, and investigators were not blinded to group allocation. According to the paper, TCR Vbeta CDR3 sequencing was carried out on approximately 140 peripheral blood samples, which came from 40 to 45 ophthalmopathy, under 85 hyperthyroidism and approximately 17 progressor patients.

The sequencing used peripheral blood mononuclear cells (PBMCs), collected at new diagnosis, from a patient treated with antithyroid drugs. The chain is made from TRBV5-6 and TRBJ1-1, with an unclear D gene assignment. This sequence originates from a woman between 18 and 30 years old with Graves disease. Donor details come from another sample of the same person, matched by shared clones. The bases are TGTGCCAGCAAGGGCCCAGGCCCTGAAGCTTTCTTT. Translated, this gives CASKGPGPEAFF. The CDR3 plus the reference TRBV5-6 and TRBJ1-1 genes for the other parts give the full variable domain: DAGVTQSPTHLIKTRGQQVTLRCSPKSGHDTVSWYQQALGQGPQFIFQYYEEEERQRGNFPDRFSGHQFPNYSSELNVNALLLGDSALYLCASKGPGPEAFFGQGTRLTVV.